The 27 T cell receptor beta chains presented below share a single source sample, sequenced in a study of T cells in Graves' hyperthyroidism and ophthalmopathy. Amplification of TCR beta CDR3 regions used RNA as the template. When the TCR CDR3 underwent first-round RT-PCR, the HTBI primer set was used. MiXCR was run by TCRdb on the multiplex PCR reads, yielding one entry per CDR3 protein. The sample records about 570,000 distinct CDR3 sequences, 35% to 55% being singletons. The sample taken for sequencing was peripheral blood or thyroid tissue (not recorded which). The receptors shown here come from an adult woman with Graves' disease, either hyperthyroidism or ophthalmopathy (not recorded which).

This clonotype was observed a handful of times. This chain links TRBV29-1 with TRBJ1-1, with D uncertain. Trimming shortened V by 3 bases and J by 1 base, and 6 bases separated the two germline ends. CDR1 and CDR2 from the germline V gene are SQVTM and ANQGSEA. The CDR3 loop spans 12 amino acids. The CDR3, as DNA: TGCAGCGTTGACCAGCAGAACACTGAAGCTTTCTTT. It yields the protein CSVDQQNTEAFF.

V gene TRBV10-3 combines with J gene TRBJ2-5, with D perhaps matching TRBD2 (5 bases). The V gene lost 6 bases and the J gene lost 5 bases, with 16 bases spanning the gap. The CDR3 spans 14 residues. Germline CDR1 reads ENHRY; CDR2 reads SYGVKD. The CDR3: CAISPSGGGETQYF. CDR3 in DNA: TGTGCCATCAGCCCTTCCGGAGGCGGGGAGACCCAGTACTTC.

A remark on this clonotype: A much larger clone lies one base from this, so it may be a read error. The V call is TRBV4-1, the J call TRBJ1-1; D is undetermined. Germline V CDR1 and CDR2: MGHRA, YSYEKL. This CDR3 comprises 14 residues. V lost 2 bases, J lost 1 base, and 8 bases lay in between. For the CDR3, the DNA is TGCGCCAGCAGCCAACTGGTAAGGAACACTGAAGCTTTCTTT. Its protein is CASSQLVRNTEAFF.

The chain links TRBV7-9 to TRBJ2-7, with 7 nucleotides matching TRBD2. Germline loops: CDR1 SEHNR, CDR2 FQNEAQ (reference sequence). The CDR3 has 14 amino acids. V lost 0 bases to trimming and J lost 3 bases; unmatched junction nucleotides: 2. The CDR3 DNA is TGTGCCAGCAGCTTAGCCGGACTAGGCTACGAGCAGTACTTC. Amino acid sequence: CASSLAGLGYEQYF.

The V and J genes are TRBV10-3 and TRBJ1-5, with TRBD1 matching 11 bases. The CDR3 sequence is 14 residues long. The ends lost 10 bases at V and 2 bases at J; junction bases unmatched: 4. Germline lookup yields CDR1 ENHRY and CDR2 SYGVKD. CDR3 loop: CATGTGGGNQPQHF. The CDR3 region has the DNA TGTGCCACGGGGACAGGGGGTGGCAATCAGCCCCAGCATTTT.

This clonotype was found once. This chain connects TRBV6-5 to TRBJ1-3; 8 bases align to TRBD1. V gave up 2 bases and J gave up 2 bases; unmatched junction bases: 14. The CDR3 contains 19 residues. Germline V gene data show CDR1 as MNHEY and CDR2 as SVGAGI. The CDR3 coding sequence is TGTGCCAGCAGTTACCCTTATCGACAGGGGTTCCTGGCTGGAAACACCATATATTTT. Protein sequence: CASSYPYRQGFLAGNTIYF.

The chain has TRBV19 and TRBJ2-5, with a possible D match to TRBD1 (6 bases). The germline V gene has CDR1 LNHDA and CDR2 SQIVND (reference sequence). The CDR3 is 13 amino acids. Deletions cut 6 bases from V and 5 bases from J, with 13 bases between. In nucleotides, the CDR3 is TGTGCCAGTAGCTACAGGGTCTTTGAGACCCAGTACTTC. This translates into CASSYRVFETQYF.

The chain has TRBV6-1 and TRBJ2-2, with 8 nucleotides matching TRBD1. Trimming took 7 bases from V and 0 from J; bases not matched to a gene: 4. The CDR3 is 15 amino acids. Germline V gene data show CDR1 as MNHNS and CDR2 as SASEGT. The CDR3 region is CASTGGPANTGELFF. For the CDR3, the DNA is TGTGCCAGCACAGGGGGCCCAGCGAACACCGGGGAGCTGTTTTTT.

The V and J genes are TRBV7-8 and TRBJ1-5, with 12 bases lining up with TRBD1. J was trimmed by 5 bases and V by 4 bases; bases with no gene match: 3. Looked up from germline, CDR1 is SGHVS and CDR2 is FQNEAQ. The CDR3 loop spans 15 amino acids. CDR3 region: CASSYGTGGDQPQHF. DNA for the CDR3: TGTGCCAGCAGCTATGGGACAGGGGGCGATCAGCCCCAGCATTTT.

This clonotype was found a few times. The genes are TRBV10-3 and TRBJ2-3; D gene ambiguous. Trimming took off 2 bases at V and 5 bases at J, with 8 bases between the two ends. From germline, CDR1 is ENHRY and CDR2 SYGVKD. The CDR3 runs 13 residues. In DNA form, the CDR3 reads TGTGCCATCAGTGAGACCCGCAGAGATACGCAGTATTTT. Translation: CAISETRRDTQYF.

This clonotype showed up many times. The V call is TRBV4-1, the J call TRBJ1-1; perhaps TRBD1 as D (6 bases). V shed 2 bases and J shed 5 bases, with 15 bases lying between them. This CDR3 is built from 15 residues. Germline CDR1 reads MGHRA; CDR2 reads YSYEKL. The CDR3 protein is CASSQPTGSRTEAFF. CDR3 DNA sequence: TGCGCCAGCAGCCAACCTACAGGGTCACGAACTGAAGCTTTCTTT.

The V gene is TRBV13, the J gene TRBJ2-3; D is ambiguous. The length of the CDR3 is 12 residues. Germline CDR1 is PRHDT and CDR2 is FYEKMQ (reference sequence). V gave up 5 bases and J gave up 8 bases, with 11 bases separating them. CDR3 DNA sequence: TGTGCCAGCAGCCCCCGGGTTGGTACGCAGTATTTT. Translating gives CASSPRVGTQYF.

J is TRBJ2-7 and V is TRBV29-1; 8 bases agree with TRBD2. This CDR3 has 12 residues. The germline CDR1 and CDR2 sequences are SQVTM and ANQGSEA. V was clipped by 6 bases and J by 3 bases; unmatched bases: 4. The CDR3 coding sequence is TGCAGCGTGGGACTAGGTCTCTACGAGCAGTACTTC. Its protein is CSVGLGLYEQYF.

The rearrangement links TRBV6-6 to TRBJ2-5, with TRBD1 as a possible D gene (5 bases). Per germline, CDR1 MNHNY and CDR2 SVGAGI (reference sequence). The germline V and J ends were trimmed by 6 bases and 5 bases, with 10 bases remaining between them. The length of the CDR3 is 12 residues. The CDR3 loop reads CASRRGTETQYF. The CDR3 DNA reads as TGTGCCAGCAGAAGGGGAACGGAGACCCAGTACTTC.

The chain carries TRBV6-1 and TRBJ2-7, with D perhaps matching TRBD1 (6 bases). Trimming removed 4 bases from V and 0 bases from J, with 16 bases in between. This CDR3 is 16 amino acids long. Germline V gene sequence: CDR1 MNHNS, CDR2 SASEGT. Here the CDR3 DNA reads TGTGCCAGCAGTGTTTTTTACAGGGTAAACTCCTACGAGCAGTACTTC. Translated, it gives CASSVFYRVNSYEQYF.

The chain is built from TRBV6-1 and TRBJ1-1, with 7 bases identical to TRBD1. V dropped 5 bases and J dropped 6; count of bases not matched to a gene: 9. The CDR3 totals 14 residues. The germline CDR1 and CDR2 sequences are MNHNS and SASEGT. The CDR3 nucleotides are TGTGCCAGCAGTCTGCAGGGGGTCGGGGCTGAAGCTTTCTTT. Its protein product is CASSLQGVGAEAFF.

This clonotype came up once. The chain recombines TRBV10-3 with TRBJ1-2; no firm D call. Per the germline V gene, CDR1 is ENHRY and CDR2 is SYGVKD. Trimming stripped 7 bases from V and 8 bases from J, with 17 bases between. The CDR3 length is 13 residues. CDR3 DNA: TGTGCCATCACTCCCGGCAAGGGTGTCGGCTACACCTTC. Translated, it gives CAITPGKGVGYTF.

This clonotype has ten or more counts. The chain links TRBV7-9 to TRBJ2-5; 10 bases map to TRBD2. The V and J ends lost 3 bases and 5 bases, in that order; junction bases with no gene match: 9. Germline V gene data show CDR1 as SEHNR and CDR2 as FQNEAQ (reference sequence). This CDR3 is built from 16 residues. CDR3 region: CASSFFEREGRETQYF. In DNA, the CDR3 is TGTGCCAGCAGCTTCTTCGAGCGGGAGGGCCGGGAGACCCAGTACTTC.

The genes are TRBV10-3 and TRBJ1-3, with 7 bases fitting TRBD1. V gave up 7 bases and J gave up 4 bases; unmatched junction bases: 7. The germline CDR1 and CDR2 sequences are ENHRY and SYGVKD. This CDR3 spans 14 amino acids. The CDR3 loop reads CAITAQGGGNTIYF. CDR3 in DNA: TGTGCCATCACCGCGCAGGGGGGAGGAAACACCATATATTTT.

The chain has TRBV29-1 and TRBJ1-2; D ambiguous. This CDR3 is 18 amino acids long. The ends were cut back, 8 bases at V and 5 bases at J, with 33 bases in the middle. Looked up from germline, CDR1 is SQVTM and CDR2 is ANQGSEA. The CDR3 DNA reads TGCAGCTCGCCATCAATGGCGGGTACTAGCGAACAATCTTATGGCTACACCTTC. Its protein is CSSPSMAGTSEQSYGYTF.

This chain joins TRBV24-1 and TRBJ2-1; D possibly corresponds to TRBD1 (6 bases). Germline V gives CDR1 KGHDR, CDR2 SFDVKD. The length of the CDR3 is 18 residues. V shed 3 bases and J shed 1 base, with 18 bases lying between them. The CDR3 reads CATSDRKKQGNSYNEQFF. CDR3 in DNA: TGTGCCACCAGTGATAGGAAGAAACAGGGTAATTCCTACAATGAGCAGTTCTTC.

The V gene is TRBV10-2, the J gene TRBJ2-2; D is unclear. Germline assignment: CDR1 WSHSY and CDR2 SAAADI. The ends were cut back, 3 bases at V and 4 bases at J, with 9 bases in the middle. This CDR3 region has 14 residues. CDR3 sequence (DNA): TGCGCCAGCAGTGATAGTTTGCGCACCGGGGAGCTGTTTTTT. Protein product: CASSDSLRTGELFF.

This sequence joins TRBV7-2 and TRBJ1-2, with D unclear. The V and J ends lost 1 base and 3 bases respectively, with 12 bases between them. The CDR3 length is 15 residues. From germline, CDR1 is SGHTA and CDR2 FQGNSA. In DNA form, the CDR3 reads TGTGCCAGCAGCTTAGATGCAGCCGGGGACTATGGCTACACCTTC. Residues: CASSLDAAGDYGYTF.

Ten or more counts support this clonotype. J is TRBJ2-5 and V is TRBV20-1; TRBD2 matches at 9 bases. Trimming took 6 bases from V and 4 from J; bases not matched to a gene: 6. Germline assignment: CDR1 DFQATT and CDR2 SNEGSKA (reference sequence). The CDR3 runs 13 residues. The CDR3 region is CSALSGSAETQYF. As DNA, the CDR3 is TGCAGTGCCCTTAGCGGGAGTGCAGAGACCCAGTACTTC.

This clonotype was seen at least ten times. This chain uses TRBV29-1 with TRBJ1-1; D call uncertain. V lost 4 bases and J 3 bases, leaving 9 bases between the germline ends. The CDR3 runs 12 residues. CDR1 is SQVTM, CDR2 ANQGSEA, per germline. CDR3 region: CSVGTSYTEAFF. The CDR3 DNA follows: TGCAGCGTTGGGACGTCTTACACTGAAGCTTTCTTT.

The table lists this clonotype with many counts. CDR3 protein: CASSVTGGETQYF. CDR3 bases: TGCGCCAGCAGCGTAACAGGGGGGGAGACCCAGTACTTC. The chain couples TRBV4-1 to TRBJ2-5; 8 bases match TRBD1. With V trimmed by 5 bases and J by 5 bases, 4 bases remained unmatched. The CDR3 consists of 13 residues. In germline, CDR1 is MGHRA, CDR2 YSYEKL.

This clonotype showed up many times. The gene calls are TRBV13 and TRBJ1-3; D perhaps matches TRBD1 (5 bases). This CDR3 spans 16 amino acids. V lost 3 bases and J 4 bases, leaving 16 bases between the germline ends. Germline values: CDR1 PRHDT, CDR2 FYEKMQ (reference sequence). This CDR3 reads CASSLGRALRGNTIYF. CDR3 DNA: TGTGCCAGCAGCTTGGGCAGGGCATTAAGGGGAAACACCATATATTTT. The variable domain in full, with the rest retrieved from reference TRBV13 and TRBJ1-3, is AAGVIQSPRHLIKEKRETATLKCYPIPRHDTVYWYQQGPGQDPQFLISFYEKMQSDKGSIPDRFSAQQFSDYHSELNMSSLELGDSALYFCASSLGRALRGNTIYFGEGSWLTVV.